This T cell receptor beta chain was identified in a study of human T cells and chemical hapten exposure. About the research overall: Patch tests applied 0.01% DPC to the upper back and were scored after 6 days. Per-sample TCR yield variability stemmed mainly from small pooled library volume differences.

The time point here: pre-sensitization, week 0. Treatment defined: therapeutic diphenylcyclopropenone sensitization with weekly scalp DPC. Source study methods: There were a median of approximately 100,000 TCRs per sample, with a range from about 23,224 to 690,600. TCRdb reprocessed the RACE reads via MiXCR and lists one record per CDR3 protein. The V and J calls were not made by the authors but by TCRdb's processing. Of around 300,000 distinct CDR3 sequences listed, approximately 7.5% were seen once; the top ten hold more than 1%. With 9 bases removed from V and 7 bases from J, the gap between germline ends came to 16 bases. CDR1 and CDR2 (germline): MDHEN, SYDVKM. There are 14 residues in the CDR3.

Sequenced material: whole blood, taken in connection with sensitization to the hapten diphenylcyclopropenone (DPC). This TCR derives from a man aged 18-30 years with alopecia areata. Some clones in this sample may be carry-over from other donors' samples. The chain joins TRBV28 to TRBJ1-6; weak D call: TRBD1 (5 bases). CDR3 loop: CASSPGPSNSPLHF. CDR3 nucleotides: TGTGCCAGTTCACCGGGACCCTCAAATTCACCCCTCCACTTT.